This is a list of T cell receptor beta chains from one sample in a study of blood T cell repertoires in COVID-19. TCRdb's table, derived via immunoSEQ multiplex PCR, lists solely in-frame clones and lacks some. The sample lists more than 120,000 clones, around 82% seen once, with 3.9% in the top ten. Input material: PBMCs or T cells enriched from blood (not recorded which). The receptors here all came from a man between 50 and 59 years old in a cohort exposed to, infected with or recovered from COVID-19 (not recorded which). Each CDR3 is given with its conserved first and last residue. The order of the fields is J gene, V gene, CDR3 length, D gene, CDR3 protein. The D gene is left open where the match is weak.

j_gene: TRBJ1-5
v_gene: TRBV2
len: 12
d_gene: .
CDR3aa: CASILGDQPQHF

j_gene: TRBJ1-3
v_gene: TRBV7-9
len: 19
d_gene: TRBD1
CDR3aa: CASSGGQGIEGITGNTIYF

j_gene: TRBJ1-4
v_gene: TRBV7-8
len: 15
d_gene: TRBD1
CDR3aa: CASSPRTGYNEKLFF

j_gene: TRBJ1-5
v_gene: TRBV27
len: 18
d_gene: .
CDR3aa: CASSRAGQNVERNQPQHF

j_gene: TRBJ1-2
v_gene: TRBV6-1
len: 16
d_gene: .
CDR3aa: CASSEAVQTRNYGYTF

j_gene: TRBJ2-7
v_gene: TRBV27
len: 15
d_gene: .
CDR3aa: CASSPSPYTSSEQYF

j_gene: TRBJ2-5
v_gene: TRBV5-1
len: 14
d_gene: TRBD1
CDR3aa: CASSSGQGRETQYF

j_gene: TRBJ1-2
v_gene: TRBV4-3
len: 16
d_gene: TRBD1
CDR3aa: CASSPPGQGGGYGYTF

j_gene: TRBJ2-7
v_gene: TRBV12-5
len: 13
d_gene: TRBD1
CDR3aa: CASGPRDSNEQYF

j_gene: TRBJ2-1
v_gene: TRBV11-2
len: 16
d_gene: TRBD2
CDR3aa: CASSSQGTSAYNEQFF

j_gene: TRBJ2-5
v_gene: TRBV27
len: 13
d_gene: .
CDR3aa: CASRPGSQETQYF

j_gene: TRBJ1-2
v_gene: TRBV30
len: 10
d_gene: .
CDR3aa: CAWSRVGYTF

j_gene: TRBJ1-2
v_gene: TRBV6-6
len: 10
d_gene: .
CDR3aa: CASGDYGYTF

j_gene: TRBJ1-2
v_gene: TRBV7-8
len: 16
d_gene: .
CDR3aa: CASSARTARIDYGYTF

j_gene: TRBJ2-7
v_gene: TRBV7-2
len: 14
d_gene: .
CDR3aa: CASSAAVNSYEQYF

j_gene: TRBJ2-7
v_gene: TRBV30
len: 14
d_gene: TRBD1
CDR3aa: CAWSAKQGSYEQYF

j_gene: TRBJ1-2
v_gene: TRBV7-2
len: 15
d_gene: .
CDR3aa: CASSLDQGWNYGYTF

j_gene: TRBJ1-1
v_gene: TRBV5-5
len: 16
d_gene: .
CDR3aa: CASSFSFPGRPTEAFF

j_gene: TRBJ2-4
v_gene: TRBV12-3/TRBV12-4
len: 12
d_gene: .
CDR3aa: CASSLGLNIQYF

j_gene: TRBJ2-2
v_gene: TRBV14
len: 15
d_gene: .
CDR3aa: CASSVRQGSGGELFF

j_gene: TRBJ1-1
v_gene: TRBV9
len: 16
d_gene: TRBD1
CDR3aa: CASSALGTGSSTEAFF

j_gene: TRBJ2-5
v_gene: TRBV7-2
len: 15
d_gene: TRBD2
CDR3aa: CASSQTSGGGETQYF

j_gene: TRBJ2-3
v_gene: TRBV2
len: 13
d_gene: TRBD2
CDR3aa: CAREREAADTQYF

j_gene: TRBJ1-4
v_gene: TRBV4-1
len: 14
d_gene: TRBD1
CDR3aa: CASTPWDRGEKLFF

j_gene: TRBJ2-1
v_gene: TRBV3-1/TRBV3-2
len: 16
d_gene: TRBD2
CDR3aa: CASSQAGTSGSNEQFF

j_gene: TRBJ2-2
v_gene: TRBV11-2
len: 14
d_gene: .
CDR3aa: CASSIPRSTGELFF

j_gene: TRBJ1-2
v_gene: TRBV29-1
len: 13
d_gene: TRBD1
CDR3aa: CSVDRTGDYGYTF

j_gene: TRBJ2-5
v_gene: TRBV4-1
len: 16
d_gene: TRBD2
CDR3aa: CASSQEGTGGAQTQYF

j_gene: TRBJ2-7
v_gene: TRBV5-1
len: 14
d_gene: TRBD1
CDR3aa: CASSSGQGYYEQYF

j_gene: TRBJ2-5
v_gene: TRBV7-9
len: 13
d_gene: TRBD1
CDR3aa: CASTGQGAETQYF

j_gene: TRBJ2-7
v_gene: TRBV27
len: 14
d_gene: .
CDR3aa: CASSFADSSYEQYF